These 6 T cell receptor beta chains originate from one sample sequenced in a study of OX40 agonist ivuxolimab in advanced cancers. This table comes from immunoSEQ multiplex PCR, and its TCRdb copy is limited to in-frame clones, with some not included. Here the sample spans about 110,000 clones, 89% being singletons. The sample in question was CD4+ or CD8+ T cells sorted from blood, obtained in a trial of the OX40 agonist ivuxolimab. These TCRs come from an adult with an advanced solid tumor such as melanoma, head and neck, liver or kidney cancer.

This chain uses TRBV18 with TRBJ1-2; 9 nucleotides align to TRBD1. CDR3 length equals 16 residues. Trimming removed 6 bases from V and 4 bases from J; junction bases left unmatched: 12. Germline CDR1 is KGHSH and CDR2 is LQKENI. The CDR3 is CASSPDRGLVGYGYTF. CDR3 DNA: TGTGCCAGCTCTCCGGACAGGGGATTGGTGGGCTATGGCTACACCTTC.

The rearrangement joins TRBV6-1 to TRBJ2-5; 7 nucleotides match TRBD1. With 7 bases clipped from V and 2 bases from J, the junction kept 7 bases outside the gene matches. This CDR3 is 14 amino acids long. Germline V gene lookup returns CDR1 MNHNS and CDR2 SASEGT. The CDR3 DNA follows: TGTGCCAGCAAGACCCGGGACAGACAAGAGACCCAGTACTTC. Protein: CASKTRDRQETQYF.

This chain joins TRBV7-2 and TRBJ2-5; no firm D call. Germline V gene data show CDR1 as SGHTA and CDR2 as FQGNSA. There are 13 residues in the CDR3. The V and J ends lost 6 bases and 2 bases respectively, with 10 bases between them. In DNA, the CDR3 is TGTGCCAGCAGTTTGGACGGTCAAGAGACCCAGTACTTC. Encoded protein: CASSLDGQETQYF.

The chain links TRBV6-6 to TRBJ2-7; D remains ambiguous. The CDR3 consists of 14 residues. The V gene lost 0 bases and the J gene lost 4 bases, with 10 bases spanning the gap. Per germline, CDR1 MNHNY and CDR2 SVGAGI (reference sequence). In DNA form, the CDR3 reads TGTGCCAGCAGTTACTCGAACACGGTATACGAGCAGTACTTC. It translates to CASSYSNTVYEQYF.

As for this clone: The junction and the germline gene differ at one end; a read error may be behind it. V is TRBV20-1 and J is TRBJ1-1; 9 bases line up with TRBD1. Germline V gene sequence: CDR1 DFQATT, CDR2 SNEGSKA (reference sequence). The CDR3 is made up of 9 amino acids. The CDR3 here is CSATRQGVW. The DNA for the CDR3 is TGCAGTGCTACGCGACAGGGGGTGTGG.

CDR3 loop: CASSSGGSGSYEQYF. The CDR3 DNA is TGTGCCAGCAGTTCTGGGGGCAGTGGCTCCTACGAGCAGTACTTC. The V call is TRBV28, the J call TRBJ2-7; the D gene is possibly TRBD1 (6 bases). Germline V gives CDR1 MDHEN, CDR2 SYDVKM. The CDR3 has 15 amino acids. The germline V and J ends were trimmed by 4 bases and 0 bases, with 13 bases remaining between them.